This T cell receptor beta chain appears in the sequencing data of a study of blood T cell repertoires in COVID-19. The length of the CDR3 is 12 residues. Trimming removed 1 base at V and 6 bases at J, with 5 bases between. Germline V lookup: CDR1 MNHNS, CDR2 SASEGT. Only in-frame clones appear in the TCRdb table, and some are missing; sequencing was by immunoSEQ multiplex PCR. This table has hundreds of thousands of clones, about 85% appearing once. The chain links TRBV6-1 to TRBJ2-3, with D uncertain. The receptor was derived from a woman aged 18-29 years who had recovered from COVID-19. Specimen: peripheral blood. The CDR3 loop reads CASSEEEDTQYF. The CDR3 DNA follows: TGTGCCAGCAGTGAAGAGGAGGATACGCAGTATTTT.